This T cell receptor (beta chain) is drawn from a study of shared clonotypes between healthy human individuals. Whole-study findings and limits: Specimens sampled were limited to blood, with tissue repertoires likely differing. Naive subsets generally had larger estimated richness than memory subsets. Deeper or shallower sequencing was expected to change how clonotypes are shared among donors.

For each subset, genomic DNA was distributed in equal portions over several immunoSEQ plates. TCRdb's table, derived via immunoSEQ multiplex PCR, lists solely in-frame clones and lacks some. Altogether 2 million to 3 million clones are present, over 85% being singletons, with the ten largest covering roughly 0.39%. Germline V gene lookup returns CDR1 SGHNT and CDR2 YYREEE (reference sequence). V lost 0 bases, J lost 2 bases, and 7 bases stayed unmatched. CDR3 length equals 16 residues. A remark on this clone: What it recognizes is unknown.

The rearrangement joins TRBV5-4 to TRBJ1-1; TRBD1 matches 7 bases. The sample taken for sequencing was naive CD4+ T cells from PBMCs. As for subset: CD45RA+ positively selected. The receptor comes from a man younger than 35 in good health. Some clones in this sample may be carry-over from other donors' samples. The DNA for the CDR3 is TGTGCCAGCAGCTTGGACGAAAACAGGGGAAACACTGAAGCTTTCTTT. It translates to CASSLDENRGNTEAFF.